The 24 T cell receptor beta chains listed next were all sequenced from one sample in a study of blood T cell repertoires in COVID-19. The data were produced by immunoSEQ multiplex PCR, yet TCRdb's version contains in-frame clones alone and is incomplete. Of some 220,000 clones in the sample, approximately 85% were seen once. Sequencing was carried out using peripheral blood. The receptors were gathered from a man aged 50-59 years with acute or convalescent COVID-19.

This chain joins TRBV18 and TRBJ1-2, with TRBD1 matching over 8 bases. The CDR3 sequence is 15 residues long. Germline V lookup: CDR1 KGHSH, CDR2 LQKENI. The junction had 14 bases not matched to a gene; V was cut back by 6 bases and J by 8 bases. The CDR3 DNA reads TGTGCCAGCTCTTCCAGCGTGGCAGGGGGCGAGGGCTACACCTTC. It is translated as CASSSSVAGGEGYTF.

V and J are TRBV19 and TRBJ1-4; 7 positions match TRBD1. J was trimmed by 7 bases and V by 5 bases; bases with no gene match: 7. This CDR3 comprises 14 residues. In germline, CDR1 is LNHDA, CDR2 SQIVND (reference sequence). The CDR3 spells CASSSTGVGEKLFF. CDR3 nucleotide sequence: TGTGCCAGTAGTTCAACAGGGGTCGGTGAAAAACTGTTTTTT. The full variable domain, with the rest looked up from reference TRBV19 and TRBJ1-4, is DGGITQSPKYLFRKEGQNVTLSCEQNLNHDAMYWYRQDPGQGLRLIYYSQIVNDFQKGDIAEGYSVSREKKESFPLTVTSAQKNPTAFYLCASSSTGVGEKLFFGSGTQLSVL.

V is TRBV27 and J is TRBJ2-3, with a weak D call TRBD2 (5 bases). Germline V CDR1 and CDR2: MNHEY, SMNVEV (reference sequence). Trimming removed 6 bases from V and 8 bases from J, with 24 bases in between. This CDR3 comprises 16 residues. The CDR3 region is CASSQLDSEAQRTQYF. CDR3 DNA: TGTGCCAGCAGCCAACTAGATTCCGAGGCCCAGCGTACGCAGTATTTT.

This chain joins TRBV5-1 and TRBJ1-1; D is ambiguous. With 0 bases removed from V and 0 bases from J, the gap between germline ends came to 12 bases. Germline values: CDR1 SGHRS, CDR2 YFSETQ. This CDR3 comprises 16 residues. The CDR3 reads CASSLGRGGMNTEAFF. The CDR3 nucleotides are TGCGCCAGCAGCTTGGGACGGGGTGGGATGAACACTGAAGCTTTCTTT. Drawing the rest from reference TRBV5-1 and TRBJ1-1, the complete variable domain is KAGVTQTPRYLIKTRGQQVTLSCSPISGHRSVSWYQQTPGQGLQFLFEYFSETQRNKGNFPGRFSGRQFSNSRSEMNVSTLELGDSALYLCASSLGRGGMNTEAFFGQGTRLTVV.

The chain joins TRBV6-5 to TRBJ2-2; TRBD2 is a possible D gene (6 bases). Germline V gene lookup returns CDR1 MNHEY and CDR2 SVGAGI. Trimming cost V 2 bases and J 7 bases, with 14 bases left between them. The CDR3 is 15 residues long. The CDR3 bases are TGTGCCAGCAGTTACGAGGCGGGGATTGGCGGGGAGCTGTTTTTT. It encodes CASSYEAGIGGELFF.

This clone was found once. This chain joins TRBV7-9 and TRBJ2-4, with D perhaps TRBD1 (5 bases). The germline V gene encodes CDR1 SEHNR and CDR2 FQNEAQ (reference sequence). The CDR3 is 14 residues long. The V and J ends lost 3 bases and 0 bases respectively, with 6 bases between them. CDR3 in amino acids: CASSLGQAKNIQYF. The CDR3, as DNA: TGTGCCAGCAGCTTGGGGCAAGCCAAAAACATTCAGTACTTC.

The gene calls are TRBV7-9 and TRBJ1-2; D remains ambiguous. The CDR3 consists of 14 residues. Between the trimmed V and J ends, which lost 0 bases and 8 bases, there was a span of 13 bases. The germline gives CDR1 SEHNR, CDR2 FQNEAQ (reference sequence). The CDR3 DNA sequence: TGTGCCAGCAGCTTAGCGGGCTCGGCGTGGGGCTACACCTTC. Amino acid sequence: CASSLAGSAWGYTF.

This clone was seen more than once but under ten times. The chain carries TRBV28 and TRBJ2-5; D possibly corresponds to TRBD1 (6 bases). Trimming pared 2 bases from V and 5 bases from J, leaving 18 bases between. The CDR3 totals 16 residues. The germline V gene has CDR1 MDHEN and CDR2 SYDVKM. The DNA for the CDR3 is TGTGCCAGCAGTTTAAACGGGGCAGGGGCTCCGGAGACCCAGTACTTC. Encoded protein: CASSLNGAGAPETQYF.

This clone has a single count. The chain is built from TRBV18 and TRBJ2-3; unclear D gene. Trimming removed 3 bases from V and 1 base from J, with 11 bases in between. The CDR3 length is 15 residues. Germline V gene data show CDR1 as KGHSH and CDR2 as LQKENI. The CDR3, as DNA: TGTGCCAGCTCACCGAGGCAGAGAGGCACAGATACGCAGTATTTT. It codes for CASSPRQRGTDTQYF.

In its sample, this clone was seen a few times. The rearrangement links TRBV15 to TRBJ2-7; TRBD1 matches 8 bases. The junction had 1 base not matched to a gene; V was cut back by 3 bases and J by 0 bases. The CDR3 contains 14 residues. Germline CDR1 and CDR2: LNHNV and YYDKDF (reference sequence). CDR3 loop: CATSRDRASYEQYF. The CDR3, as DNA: TGTGCCACCAGCAGGGACAGGGCCTCCTACGAGCAGTACTTC.

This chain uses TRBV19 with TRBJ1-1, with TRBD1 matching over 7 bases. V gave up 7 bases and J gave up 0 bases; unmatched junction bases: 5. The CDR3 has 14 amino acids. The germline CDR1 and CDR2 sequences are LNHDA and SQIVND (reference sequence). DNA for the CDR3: TGTGCCAGTAAAGGGGACAGACTGAACACTGAAGCTTTCTTT. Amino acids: CASKGDRLNTEAFF.

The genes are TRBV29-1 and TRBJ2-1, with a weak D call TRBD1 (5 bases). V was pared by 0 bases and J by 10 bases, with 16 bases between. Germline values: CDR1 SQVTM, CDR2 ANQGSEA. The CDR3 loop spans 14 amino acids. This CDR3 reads CSVEEEGAFGEQFF. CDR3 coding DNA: TGCAGCGTTGAAGAGGAAGGGGCTTTCGGGGAGCAGTTCTTC.

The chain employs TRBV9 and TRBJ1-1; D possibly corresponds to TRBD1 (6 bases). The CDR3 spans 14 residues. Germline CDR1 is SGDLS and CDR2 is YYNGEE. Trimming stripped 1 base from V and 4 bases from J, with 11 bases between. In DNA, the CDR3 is TGTGCCAGCAGCGTAAGCTTCAGGGGCACTGAAGCTTTCTTT. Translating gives CASSVSFRGTEAFF.

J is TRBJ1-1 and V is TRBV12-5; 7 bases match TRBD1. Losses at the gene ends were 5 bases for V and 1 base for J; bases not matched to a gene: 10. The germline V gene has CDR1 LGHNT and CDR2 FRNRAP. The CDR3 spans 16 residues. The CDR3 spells CASGPQMDRRNTEAFF. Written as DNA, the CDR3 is TGTGCTAGTGGTCCTCAGATGGACAGGAGGAACACTGAAGCTTTCTTT.

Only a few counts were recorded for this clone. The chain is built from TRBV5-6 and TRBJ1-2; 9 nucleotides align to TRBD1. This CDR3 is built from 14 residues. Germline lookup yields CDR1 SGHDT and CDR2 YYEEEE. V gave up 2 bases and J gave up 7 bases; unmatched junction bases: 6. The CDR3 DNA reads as TGTGCCAGCAGCTTCGGGACAGGGTGGGGTGGCTACACCTTC. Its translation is CASSFGTGWGGYTF. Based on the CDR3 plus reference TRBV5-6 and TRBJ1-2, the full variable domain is DAGVTQSPTHLIKTRGQQVTLRCSPKSGHDTVSWYQQALGQGPQFIFQYYEEEERQRGNFPDRFSGHQFPNYSSELNVNALLLGDSALYLCASSFGTGWGGYTFGSGTRLTVV.

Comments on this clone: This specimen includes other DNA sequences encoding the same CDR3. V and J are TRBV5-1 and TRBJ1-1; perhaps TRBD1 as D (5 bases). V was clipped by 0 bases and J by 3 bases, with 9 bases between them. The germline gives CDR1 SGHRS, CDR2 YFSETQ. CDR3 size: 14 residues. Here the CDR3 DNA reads TGCGCCAGCAGCTTGGTTCCGGGGGACACTGAAGCTTTCTTT. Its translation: CASSLVPGDTEAFF.

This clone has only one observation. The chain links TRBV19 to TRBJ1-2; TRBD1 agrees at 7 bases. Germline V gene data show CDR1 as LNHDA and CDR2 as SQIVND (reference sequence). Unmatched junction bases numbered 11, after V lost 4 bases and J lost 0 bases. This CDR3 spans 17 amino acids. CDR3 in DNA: TGTGCCAGTAGTACCGCTCATTCGACAGGGCCTAACTATGGCTACACCTTC. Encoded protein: CASSTAHSTGPNYGYTF.

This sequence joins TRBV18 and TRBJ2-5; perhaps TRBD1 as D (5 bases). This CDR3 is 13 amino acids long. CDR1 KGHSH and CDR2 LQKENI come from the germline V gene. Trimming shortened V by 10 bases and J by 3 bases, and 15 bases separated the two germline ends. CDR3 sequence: CATTIDREETQYF. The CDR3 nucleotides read TGTGCCACCACAATCGACAGAGAAGAGACCCAGTACTTC.

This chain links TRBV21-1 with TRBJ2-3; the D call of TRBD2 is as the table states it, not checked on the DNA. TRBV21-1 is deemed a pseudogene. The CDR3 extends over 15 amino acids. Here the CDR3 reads CASSTRAGGIDTQYF. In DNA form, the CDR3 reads TGTGCCAGCAGCACTCGCGCGGGAGGGATTGATACGCAGTATTTT.

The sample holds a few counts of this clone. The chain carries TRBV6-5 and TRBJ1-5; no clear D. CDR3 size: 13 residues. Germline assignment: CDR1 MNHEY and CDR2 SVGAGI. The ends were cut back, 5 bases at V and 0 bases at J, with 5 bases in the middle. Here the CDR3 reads CASSLSSNQPQHF. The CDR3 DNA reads TGTGCCAGCAGTCTAAGTAGCAATCAGCCCCAGCATTTT.

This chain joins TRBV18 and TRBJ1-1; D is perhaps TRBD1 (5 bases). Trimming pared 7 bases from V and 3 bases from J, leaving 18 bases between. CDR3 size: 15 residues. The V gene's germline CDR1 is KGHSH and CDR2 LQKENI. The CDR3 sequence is CASLKDQGSDTEAFF. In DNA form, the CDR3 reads TGTGCCAGCTTAAAGGACCAGGGTAGTGACACTGAAGCTTTCTTT.

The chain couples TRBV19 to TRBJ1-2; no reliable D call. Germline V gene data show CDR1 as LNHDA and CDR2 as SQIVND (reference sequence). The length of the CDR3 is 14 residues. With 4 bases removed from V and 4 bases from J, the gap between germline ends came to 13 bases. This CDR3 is CASSTLRQPYGYTF. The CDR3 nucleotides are TGTGCCAGTAGTACCCTGCGGCAGCCCTATGGCTACACCTTC.

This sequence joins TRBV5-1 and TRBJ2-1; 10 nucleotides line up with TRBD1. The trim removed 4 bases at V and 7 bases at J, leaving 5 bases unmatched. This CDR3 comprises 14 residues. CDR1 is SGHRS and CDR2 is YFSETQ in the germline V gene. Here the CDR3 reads CASSGRGQGNEQFF. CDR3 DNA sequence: TGCGCCAGCAGCGGGCGGGGACAGGGGAATGAGCAGTTCTTC.

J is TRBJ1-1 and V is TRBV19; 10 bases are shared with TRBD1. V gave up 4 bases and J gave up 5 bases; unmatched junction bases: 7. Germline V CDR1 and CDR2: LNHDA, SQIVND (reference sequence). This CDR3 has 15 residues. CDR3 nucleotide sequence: TGTGCCAGTAGTACTACCGGGACAGGGGCAACTGAAGCTTTCTTT. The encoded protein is CASSTTGTGATEAFF. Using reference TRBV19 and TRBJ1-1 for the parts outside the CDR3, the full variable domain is DGGITQSPKYLFRKEGQNVTLSCEQNLNHDAMYWYRQDPGQGLRLIYYSQIVNDFQKGDIAEGYSVSREKKESFPLTVTSAQKNPTAFYLCASSTTGTGATEAFFGQGTRLTVV.